Below, one TCR beta chain is given with its context. The record originates from a study of cytotoxic CD8 clonotypes in ibrutinib-treated CLL. V lost 4 bases and J lost 7; bases outside the gene matches: 4. Germline assignment: CDR1 SGHNT and CDR2 YENEEA. This CDR3 comprises 13 residues. This table comes from immunoSEQ multiplex PCR, and its TCRdb copy is limited to in-frame clones, with some not included. This sample yields fewer than 400,000 clones, of which over 60% are seen a single time; approximately 6% belongs to the top ten. The chain uses TRBV11-3 and TRBJ2-1, with 7 bases lining up with TRBD2. Sequencing was performed on PBMCs, taken after 36 months of ibrutinib treatment. The origin of this receptor is a human donor with chronic lymphocytic leukemia. The CDR3 is CASSSSGMNEQFF. Here the CDR3 DNA reads TGTGCCAGCAGCTCAAGCGGGATGAATGAGCAGTTCTTC. The variable domain in full, completed from reference TRBV11-3 and TRBJ2-1, reads EAGVVQSPRYKIIEKKQPVAFWCNPISGHNTLYWYLQNLGQGPELLIRYENEEAVDDSQLPKDRFSAERLKGVDSTLKIQPAELGDSAVYLCASSSSGMNEQFFGPGTRLTVL.